This is a list of T cell receptor beta chains from one sample in a study of cytotoxic CD8 clonotypes in ibrutinib-treated CLL. This table comes from immunoSEQ multiplex PCR, and its TCRdb copy is limited to in-frame clones, with some not included. The data hold over 45,000 clones, with roughly three fifths observed a single time. Sequenced material: PBMCs, taken after 24 months of ibrutinib treatment. The receptors come from a human donor with chronic lymphocytic leukemia. Both conserved end residues are part of each CDR3. Fields, in order: J gene, D gene, clone size, V gene, CDR3 protein, CDR3 DNA. The D gene is left open where the match is weak. Some rows have no size entry. The others give once, few or many, or a class for an expanded clone.

j_call: TRBJ1-2
d_call: TRBD1
clone_size: .
v_call: TRBV4-1
cdr3_aa: CASSQVGQGDDGYTF
cdr3_nt: TGCGCCAGCAGCCAAGTAGGGCAGGGGGACGATGGCTACACCTTC

j_call: TRBJ1-2
d_call: .
clone_size: few
v_call: TRBV5-1
cdr3_aa: CASSLVVDYGYTF
cdr3_nt: TGCGCCAGCAGCTTGGTTGTGGACTATGGCTACACCTTC

j_call: TRBJ2-3
d_call: .
clone_size: .
v_call: TRBV5-1
cdr3_aa: CASNERVTDTQYF
cdr3_nt: TGCGCCAGCAATGAGAGGGTCACAGATACGCAGTATTTT

j_call: TRBJ2-2
d_call: .
clone_size: .
v_call: TRBV5-1
cdr3_aa: CASSHSSEGRRGTGELFF
cdr3_nt: TGCGCCAGCAGCCATTCATCGGAAGGCCGTAGGGGCACCGGGGAGCTGTTTTTT

j_call: TRBJ1-2
d_call: TRBD1
clone_size: .
v_call: TRBV5-1
cdr3_aa: CASSLDGTGPKYGSF
cdr3_nt: TGCGCCAGCAGCTTGGACGGGACAGGGCCGAAGTATGGCTCCTTC

j_call: TRBJ2-6
d_call: TRBD1
clone_size: .
v_call: TRBV5-1
cdr3_aa: CASRDRGSGANVLTF
cdr3_nt: TGCGCCAGTAGGGACAGGGGATCTGGGGCCAACGTCCTGACTTTC

j_call: TRBJ2-3
d_call: TRBD2
clone_size: .
v_call: TRBV5-6
cdr3_aa: CASSPAGGDTQYF
cdr3_nt: TGTGCCAGCAGCCCCGCGGGGGGGGATACGCAGTATTTT

j_call: TRBJ2-2
d_call: .
clone_size: .
v_call: TRBV4-2
cdr3_aa: CASSPGLRTGELFF
cdr3_nt: TGTGCCAGCAGCCCGGGACTTCGGACCGGGGAGCTGTTTTTT

j_call: TRBJ2-7
d_call: .
clone_size: .
v_call: TRBV19
cdr3_aa: CASSIDIGAYEQYF
cdr3_nt: TGTGCCAGTAGTATAGATATCGGGGCGTACGAGCAGTACTTC

j_call: TRBJ1-1
d_call: .
clone_size: few
v_call: TRBV28
cdr3_aa: CASSSGPMNTEAFF
cdr3_nt: TGTGCCAGCTCCTCAGGCCCGATGAACACTGAAGCTTTCTTT

j_call: TRBJ2-2
d_call: TRBD1
clone_size: many
v_call: TRBV14
cdr3_aa: CASSHDRGTGELFF
cdr3_nt: TGTGCCAGCAGCCATGACAGGGGCACCGGGGAGCTGTTTTTT

j_call: TRBJ1-2
d_call: .
clone_size: .
v_call: TRBV5-5
cdr3_aa: CASSSTFGYTF
cdr3_nt: TGTGCCAGCAGCTCCACCTTTGGCTACACCTTC

j_call: TRBJ1-1
d_call: .
clone_size: once
v_call: TRBV11-3
cdr3_aa: CAPTRSGVNTEAFF
cdr3_nt: TGTGCCCCAACCCGCTCGGGTGTGAACACTGAAGCTTTCTTT

j_call: TRBJ2-3
d_call: TRBD2
clone_size: few
v_call: TRBV7-8
cdr3_aa: CASSLLAVTDTQYF
cdr3_nt: TGTGCCAGCAGCTTACTAGCGGTCACAGATACGCAGTATTTT

j_call: TRBJ2-7
d_call: .
clone_size: few
v_call: TRBV19
cdr3_aa: CASSMRGEGPLGYEQYF
cdr3_nt: TGTGCCAGTAGTATGAGAGGAGAGGGCCCGCTGGGCTACGAGCAGTACTTC

j_call: TRBJ2-3
d_call: TRBD2
clone_size: .
v_call: TRBV28
cdr3_aa: CASSSTSGGAQSWDTQYF
cdr3_nt: TGTGCCAGCAGTTCGACTAGCGGGGGAGCCCAGTCTTGGGATACGCAGTATTTT

j_call: TRBJ1-4
d_call: .
clone_size: .
v_call: TRBV27
cdr3_aa: CASSPNREGRRKLFF
cdr3_nt: TGTGCCAGCAGTCCCAACAGGGAAGGGAGGAGAAAACTGTTTTTT

j_call: TRBJ2-5
d_call: .
clone_size: .
v_call: TRBV29-1
cdr3_aa: CSVALPRGEMVETQYF
cdr3_nt: TGCAGCGTTGCCCTCCCCCGTGGGGAGATGGTAGAGACCCAGTACTTC

j_call: TRBJ2-2
d_call: .
clone_size: .
v_call: TRBV18
cdr3_aa: CASSPELTGELFF
cdr3_nt: TGTGCCAGCTCACCGGAGTTGACCGGGGAGCTGTTTTTT

j_call: TRBJ2-7
d_call: .
clone_size: .
v_call: TRBV15
cdr3_aa: CATSRDSEYEQYF
cdr3_nt: TGTGCCACCAGCAGAGATTCGGAGTACGAGCAGTACTTC

j_call: TRBJ2-7
d_call: .
clone_size: .
v_call: TRBV6-5
cdr3_aa: CASSYYQGLGEQYF
cdr3_nt: TGTGCCAGCAGTTACTACCAGGGGTTGGGCGAGCAGTACTTC

j_call: TRBJ2-1
d_call: .
clone_size: .
v_call: TRBV6-5
cdr3_aa: CASSQGFEQFF
cdr3_nt: TGTGCCAGCAGTCAGGGGTTTGAGCAGTTCTTC

j_call: TRBJ2-3
d_call: .
clone_size: few
v_call: TRBV18
cdr3_aa: CASSPLQGTDTQYF
cdr3_nt: TGTGCCAGCTCACCATTACAGGGCACAGATACGCAGTATTTT

j_call: TRBJ1-1
d_call: .
clone_size: many
v_call: TRBV14
cdr3_aa: CASSQGVEDDTEAFF
cdr3_nt: TGTGCCAGCAGCCAAGGGGTGGAGGACGACACTGAAGCTTTCTTT

j_call: TRBJ1-1
d_call: TRBD1
clone_size: .
v_call: TRBV2
cdr3_aa: CASRKTGVVNTEAFF
cdr3_nt: TGTGCCAGCAGAAAAACAGGGGTGGTGAACACTGAAGCTTTCTTT

j_call: TRBJ2-7
d_call: .
clone_size: few
v_call: TRBV6-1
cdr3_aa: CASSVEHSYEQYF
cdr3_nt: TGTGCCAGCAGTGTAGAGCATTCCTACGAGCAGTACTTC

j_call: TRBJ2-2
d_call: TRBD1
clone_size: .
v_call: TRBV7-9
cdr3_aa: CASKLQGAVGELFF
cdr3_nt: TGTGCCAGCAAACTTCAGGGGGCTGTCGGGGAGCTGTTTTTT

j_call: TRBJ2-7
d_call: .
clone_size: .
v_call: TRBV29-1
cdr3_aa: CSVEVLSEQYF
cdr3_nt: TGCAGCGTTGAGGTCCTCAGCGAGCAGTACTTC

j_call: TRBJ2-2
d_call: .
clone_size: .
v_call: TRBV5-1
cdr3_aa: CASSLGGLNTGELFF
cdr3_nt: TGCGCCAGCAGCTTGGGTGGGTTGAACACCGGGGAGCTGTTTTTT

j_call: TRBJ2-2
d_call: TRBD1
clone_size: .
v_call: TRBV19
cdr3_aa: CASRTTGVGTGELFF
cdr3_nt: TGTGCCAGTAGAACCACAGGGGTAGGCACCGGGGAGCTGTTTTTT

j_call: TRBJ1-2
d_call: TRBD1
clone_size: .
v_call: TRBV6-5
cdr3_aa: CASSYGGRGLGYTF
cdr3_nt: TGTGCCAGCAGTTACGGCGGCAGGGGGCTTGGCTACACCTTC

j_call: TRBJ1-3
d_call: .
clone_size: many
v_call: TRBV5-8
cdr3_aa: CASSFDRSSGNTIYF
cdr3_nt: TGTGCCAGCAGTTTTGACAGGTCCTCTGGAAACACCATATATTTT

j_call: TRBJ1-1
d_call: .
clone_size: many
v_call: TRBV6-1
cdr3_aa: CASSVTGYAEAFF
cdr3_nt: TGTGCCAGCAGTGTTACAGGGTACGCTGAAGCTTTCTTT

j_call: TRBJ1-1
d_call: .
clone_size: .
v_call: TRBV27
cdr3_aa: CASSLGWGRGDTEAFF
cdr3_nt: TGTGCCAGCAGTTTGGGGTGGGGGCGTGGGGACACTGAAGCTTTCTTT

j_call: TRBJ2-1
d_call: TRBD2
clone_size: .
v_call: TRBV11-2
cdr3_aa: CASSLGGAGGVSDEQFF
cdr3_nt: TGTGCCAGCAGCTTAGGGGGAGCGGGGGGCGTTTCGGATGAGCAGTTCTTC

j_call: TRBJ1-4
d_call: .
clone_size: medium-sized
v_call: TRBV13
cdr3_aa: CASSLRGGGGQNEKLFF
cdr3_nt: TGTGCCAGCAGCTTAAGGGGTGGAGGGGGTCAAAATGAAAAACTGTTTTTT

j_call: TRBJ2-2
d_call: .
clone_size: few
v_call: TRBV11-2
cdr3_aa: CASRLGLTGELFF
cdr3_nt: TGTGCCAGCAGATTAGGACTTACCGGGGAGCTGTTTTTT

j_call: TRBJ2-1
d_call: .
clone_size: many
v_call: TRBV18
cdr3_aa: CASSPRDNEQFF
cdr3_nt: TGTGCCAGCTCACCGAGGGACAATGAGCAGTTCTTC

j_call: TRBJ2-1
d_call: TRBD2
clone_size: few
v_call: TRBV4-1
cdr3_aa: CASSQVFSGGPVYNEQFF
cdr3_nt: TGCGCCAGCAGCCAAGTTTTTAGCGGGGGCCCGGTATACAATGAGCAGTTCTTC

j_call: TRBJ2-7
d_call: TRBD2
clone_size: .
v_call: TRBV7-9
cdr3_aa: CASTLTGLATYEQYF
cdr3_nt: TGTGCCAGCACCCTGACGGGACTAGCCACCTACGAGCAGTACTTC

j_call: TRBJ2-7
d_call: .
clone_size: .
v_call: TRBV28
cdr3_aa: CASSFRWPGYEQYF
cdr3_nt: TGTGCCAGCAGTTTCCGGTGGCCGGGCTACGAGCAGTACTTC

j_call: TRBJ1-1
d_call: .
clone_size: few
v_call: TRBV28
cdr3_aa: CASKQRNRVSEAFF
cdr3_nt: TGTGCCAGCAAACAGCGGAACAGGGTCTCTGAAGCTTTCTTT

j_call: TRBJ1-1
d_call: .
clone_size: .
v_call: TRBV7-9
cdr3_aa: CASSSNSRGTEAFF
cdr3_nt: TGTGCCAGCAGCTCAAATTCGAGAGGCACTGAAGCTTTCTTT

j_call: TRBJ1-1
d_call: .
clone_size: .
v_call: TRBV7-9
cdr3_aa: CASSFLMENTEAFF
cdr3_nt: TGTGCCAGCAGCTTTCTGATGGAGAACACTGAAGCTTTCTTT